This is a list of T cell receptor beta chains from one sample in a study of cytomegalovirus exposure and HLA in healthy donors. Some clones are missing from TCRdb's copy, which holds only in-frame ones; the method was immunoSEQ multiplex PCR. Counted here are some 140,000 clones, 70% to 80% occurring once; the ten biggest clones make up roughly 10%. Material for sequencing was PBMCs. All receptors derive from a woman aged 45-60 years in good health and CMV-seropositive. Both conserved end residues are part of each CDR3. The D gene is left open where the match is weak. Only part of the rows carry a size: once, few, many, or a class if the clone is expanded.

J | D | size | V | CDR3 | DNA
TRBJ2-3 | TRBD2 | - | TRBV7-9 | CASSTPESGGLGTDTQYF | TGTGCCAGCAGCACCCCCGAATCGGGGGGGCTAGGCACAGATACGCAGTATTTT
TRBJ2-1 | - | few | TRBV5-5 | CASSLDYGGYNEQFF | TGTGCCAGCAGCTTGGATTACGGGGGCTACAATGAGCAGTTCTTC
TRBJ1-1 | - | - | TRBV19 | CASSIQGGNTEAFF | TGTGCCAGTAGTATTCAAGGGGGGAACACTGAAGCTTTCTTT
TRBJ2-7 | - | - | TRBV21-1 | CASSTTGTLSYEQYF | TGTGCCAGCAGCACTACCGGGACACTCTCCTACGAGCAGTACTTC
TRBJ1-4 | - | - | TRBV10-3 | CAIGPGVDEKLFF | TGTGCCATCGGTCCGGGGGTAGATGAAAAACTGTTTTTT
TRBJ2-3 | TRBD2 | - | TRBV4-2 | CASSQDRASGGDTQYF | TGTGCCAGCAGCCAAGATAGGGCTAGCGGAGGAGATACGCAGTATTTT
TRBJ2-1 | - | - | TRBV15 | CATSRDGGGSSYNEQFF | TGTGCCACCAGCAGAGACGGGGGCGGGAGCTCCTACAATGAGCAGTTCTTC
TRBJ2-3 | TRBD2 | - | TRBV10-3 | CASRGGGLSTDTQYF | TGTGCCTCTCGGGGCGGGGGGCTTAGCACAGATACGCAGTATTTT
TRBJ2-1 | TRBD1 | - | TRBV18 | CASSPARTGFANEQFF | TGTGCCAGCTCACCAGCTAGGACAGGCTTCGCCAATGAGCAGTTCTTC
TRBJ2-2 | - | - | TRBV2 | CASSPFTGSTGELFF | TGTGCCAGCAGTCCTTTTACAGGGTCGACCGGGGAGCTGTTTTTT
TRBJ2-1 | TRBD2 | - | TRBV5-8 | CASSFQIRGAYNEQFF | TGTGCCAGCAGCTTCCAGATCCGGGGGGCCTACAATGAGCAGTTCTTC
TRBJ1-1 | - | - | TRBV10-3 | CAIGQVNTEAFF | TGTGCCATCGGCCAGGTGAACACTGAAGCTTTCTTT
TRBJ1-1 | TRBD1 | few | TRBV6-1 | CASKGQYNTEAFF | TGTGCCAGCAAGGGACAGTACAACACTGAAGCTTTCTTT
TRBJ2-3 | TRBD2 | - | TRBV4-2 | CASSQAGLALGDTQYF | TGTGCCAGCAGCCAAGCGGGACTAGCGTTGGGAGATACGCAGTATTTT
TRBJ1-5 | - | - | TRBV28 | CASSSGGSNQPQHF | TGTGCCAGCAGTTCCGGGGGTAGCAATCAGCCCCAGCATTTT
TRBJ2-7 | TRBD1 | - | TRBV27 | CASSYVGQGINEQYF | TGTGCCAGCAGTTATGTGGGACAGGGGATAAACGAGCAGTACTTC
TRBJ1-2 | - | few | TRBV7-2 | CASSLRGGYGYTF | TGTGCCAGCAGCTTAAGGGGCGGCTATGGCTACACCTTC
TRBJ2-2 | TRBD2 | few | TRBV27 | CASRTSSGTGELFF | TGTGCCAGCAGGACTAGCAGCGGCACCGGGGAGCTGTTTTTT
TRBJ2-2 | - | - | TRBV27 | CASRQPNTGELFF | TGTGCCAGCAGACAGCCGAACACCGGGGAGCTGTTTTTT
TRBJ1-1 | - | - | TRBV19 | CASSTSGYRTEASF | TGTGCCAGTAGTACCTCAGGGTATCGCACTGAAGCTTCCTTT
TRBJ2-3 | - | once | TRBV5-1 | CASSLTDTQYF | TGCGCCAGCAGCTTAACTGATACGCAGTATTTT
TRBJ2-5 | - | - | TRBV5-1 | CASSLQQGRLSQYF | TGCGCCAGCAGCTTGCAACAGGGCCGTCTGTCCCAGTACTTC
TRBJ1-2 | TRBD1 | - | TRBV27 | CASSLSSQGDYGYTF | TGTGCCAGCAGTTTATCTTCTCAGGGGGACTATGGCTACACCTTC
TRBJ2-3 | TRBD2 | - | TRBV5-1 | CASSTGTSGGLDTQYF | TGCGCCAGCAGCACCGGGACTAGCGGGGGGTTAGATACGCAGTATTTT
TRBJ1-3 | - | - | TRBV5-8 | CASRERTGNTIYF | TGTGCCAGCAGGGAGAGAACTGGAAACACCATATATTTT
TRBJ1-1 | - | - | TRBV9 | CASSEGMNTEAFF | TGTGCCAGCAGTGAGGGCATGAACACTGAAGCTTTCTTT
TRBJ1-6 | - | few | TRBV4-1 | CAGGTDDNSPLHF | TGCGCCGGGGGGACGGACGATAATTCACCCCTCCACTTT
TRBJ2-2 | - | - | TRBV7-9 | CASSSPEGVWVGELFF | TGTGCCAGCAGCTCCCCCGAGGGGGTTTGGGTCGGGGAGCTGTTTTTT
TRBJ2-2 | - | - | TRBV11-2 | CASRLNRGNGELFF | TGTGCCAGCAGACTTAATAGGGGGAACGGGGAGCTGTTTTTT
TRBJ2-5 | - | - | TRBV5-4 | CASSPGGGELETQYF | TGTGCCAGCAGCCCAGGAGGGGGCGAATTAGAGACCCAGTACTTC
TRBJ1-3 | TRBD1 | once | TRBV6-1 | CASNPGTGDGNTIYF | TGTGCCAGCAACCCCGGGACAGGGGACGGAAACACCATATATTTT
TRBJ1-5 | TRBD1 | - | TRBV2 | CASLRDRDNQPQHF | TGTGCCAGCTTAAGGGACAGGGACAATCAGCCCCAGCATTTT
TRBJ2-7 | - | - | TRBV9 | CASSVMADLADEQYF | TGTGCCAGCAGCGTAATGGCAGACCTTGCGGACGAGCAGTACTTC
TRBJ2-1 | TRBD2 | - | TRBV2 | CASSSRRGGHEQFF | TGTGCCAGCAGTTCTCGGCGGGGGGGCCATGAGCAGTTCTTC
TRBJ1-2 | - | once | TRBV5-4 | CASSSNPSSNYGYTF | TGTGCCAGCAGCTCTAACCCGTCCTCTAACTATGGCTACACCTTC
TRBJ1-6 | - | - | TRBV14 | CASSGTTWRDNSPLHF | TGTGCCAGCAGCGGTACAACTTGGAGAGATAATTCACCCCTCCACTTT
TRBJ2-1 | TRBD2 | - | TRBV7-3 | CASSPGLAGGEQFF | TGTGCCAGCAGCCCCGGACTAGCGGGGGGTGAGCAGTTCTTC
TRBJ1-1 | TRBD1 | - | TRBV5-1 | CASSFGTGGTEAFF | TGCGCCAGCAGCTTCGGGACAGGCGGGACTGAAGCTTTCTTT
TRBJ1-3 | - | few | TRBV7-6 | CASSLIQGNTIYF | TGTGCCAGCAGCTTAATACAGGGAAACACCATATATTTT
TRBJ2-7 | - | - | TRBV29-1 | CSAGQSSSYEQYF | TGCAGCGCAGGCCAATCAAGCTCCTACGAGCAGTACTTC
TRBJ2-7 | TRBD2 | - | TRBV7-9 | CASSPRGGLAGFEQYF | TGTGCCAGCAGCCCCAGAGGGGGACTAGCGGGGTTCGAGCAGTACTTC
TRBJ1-1 | - | - | TRBV28 | CASSNRQFEAFF | TGTGCCAGCAGTAATCGACAGTTCGAAGCTTTCTTT
TRBJ1-6 | - | - | TRBV5-1 | CASSLAGGSYNSPLHF | TGCGCCAGCAGCTTGGCCGGGGGTTCTTATAATTCACCCCTCCACTTT
TRBJ1-1 | TRBD1 | few | TRBV11-2 | CASSSARQGPEAFF | TGTGCCAGCAGCTCCGCCCGACAGGGCCCTGAAGCTTTCTTT
TRBJ1-6 | - | - | TRBV7-3 | CASSLSGANNSPLHF | TGTGCCAGCAGCTTATCAGGGGCGAATAATTCACCCCTCCACTTT
TRBJ2-7 | - | once | TRBV28 | CASTGVRYEQYF | TGTGCCAGCACGGGAGTGCGCTACGAGCAGTACTTC
TRBJ2-1 | - | - | TRBV27 | CASSPLGLSNEQFF | TGTGCCAGCAGTCCACTAGGGCTATCCAATGAGCAGTTCTTC
TRBJ2-2 | - | - | TRBV5-1 | CASSYRGGINTGELFF | TGCGCCAGCAGCTACCGCGGTGGCATAAACACCGGGGAGCTGTTTTTT
TRBJ1-2 | TRBD1 | - | TRBV7-2 | CASSGPGQGEGYTF | TGTGCCAGCAGCGGGCCGGGACAGGGGGAGGGCTACACCTTC
TRBJ2-2 | - | - | TRBV5-1 | CASSLYGQNTGELFF | TGCGCCAGCAGCTTGTACGGACAGAACACCGGGGAGCTGTTTTTT
TRBJ1-5 | TRBD1 | - | TRBV7-2 | CASSTTGSFDQPQHF | TGTGCCAGCAGCACGACAGGGTCATTTGATCAGCCCCAGCATTTT
TRBJ2-1 | TRBD1 | once | TRBV30 | CAWSPPGQGPNEQFF | TGTGCCTGGAGTCCCCCGGGACAGGGACCCAATGAGCAGTTCTTC
TRBJ1-1 | - | - | TRBV25-1 | CASSGQRGWNTEAFF | TGTGCCAGCAGTGGACAGCGCGGTTGGAACACTGAAGCTTTCTTT
TRBJ1-1 | - | - | TRBV2 | CASSLDRNTEAFF | TGTGCCAGCAGTCTTGACAGGAACACTGAAGCTTTCTTT
TRBJ2-7 | TRBD1 | - | TRBV7-9 | CASSSDRDSLYEQYF | TGTGCCAGCAGCTCAGACCGGGACAGCCTTTACGAGCAGTACTTC
TRBJ2-3 | - | - | TRBV6-5 | CASRYTATDTQYF | TGTGCCAGCCGCTATACTGCCACAGATACGCAGTATTTT
TRBJ1-2 | - | - | TRBV9 | CASSPTRRRYGYTF | TGTGCCAGCAGCCCGACTCGGCGACGCTATGGCTACACCTTC
TRBJ1-4 | TRBD1 | - | TRBV5-1 | CASSSGTGDEKLFF | TGCGCCAGCAGCTCTGGGACAGGGGATGAAAAACTGTTTTTT
TRBJ1-1 | - | - | TRBV6-5 | CASSYSTDRRGAFF | TGTGCCAGCAGTTACTCGACGGACCGACGAGGGGCTTTCTTT
TRBJ2-1 | TRBD2 | - | TRBV11-3 | CASSPTSGGPSSYNEQFF | TGTGCCAGCAGCCCGACTAGCGGGGGGCCAAGCTCCTACAATGAGCAGTTCTTC